Presented here are 13 T cell receptor beta chains from one specimen sequenced in a study of T cell responses to AZD1222 COVID-19 vaccine. Using immunoSEQ multiplex PCR, the repertoire was profiled, and TCRdb retains in-frame clones only, with some absent. The sample has 55,000 to 65,000 clones; roughly three quarters are singletons. Material: peripheral blood, obtained 28 days after the second AZD1222 dose. These receptors came from an adult who received the AZD1222 COVID-19 vaccine.

This chain connects TRBV28 to TRBJ1-5; D ambiguous. CDR3 size: 13 residues. Germline V gives CDR1 MDHEN, CDR2 SYDVKM. Trimming left V 6 bases short and J 2 bases short, with 8 bases between. Here the CDR3 reads CASRRMGNQPQHF. The CDR3 DNA sequence: TGTGCCAGCAGACGTATGGGCAATCAGCCCCAGCATTTT.

The rearrangement uses TRBV9 and TRBJ1-3; D is uncertain. CDR3 size: 16 residues. V shed 0 bases and J shed 0 bases, with 10 bases lying between them. The germline V gene encodes CDR1 SGDLS and CDR2 YYNGEE. DNA for the CDR3: TGTGCCAGCAGCGTAGGGCAGAGCGACTCTGGAAACACCATATATTTT. Amino acids: CASSVGQSDSGNTIYF.

The gene calls are TRBV27 and TRBJ2-2; 8 bases are shared with TRBD2. Germline V CDR1 and CDR2: MNHEY, SMNVEV (reference sequence). The CDR3 is 14 residues long. Trimming took 6 bases from V and 3 from J; bases not matched to a gene: 3. CDR3 sequence (DNA): TGTGCCAGCAGCGGGGGGGCGGACACCGGGGAGCTGTTTTTT. This codes for CASSGGADTGELFF.

This chain connects TRBV19 to TRBJ1-5; possibly TRBD1 for D (6 bases). Germline V CDR1 and CDR2: LNHDA, SQIVND (reference sequence). The CDR3 loop spans 12 amino acids. Trimming took off 6 bases at V and 7 bases at J, with 10 bases between the two ends. The CDR3 reads CASRQGWQPQHF. In DNA, the CDR3 is TGTGCCAGTAGGCAGGGGTGGCAGCCCCAGCATTTT. Variable domain in full (rest from reference TRBV19 and TRBJ1-5): DGGITQSPKYLFRKEGQNVTLSCEQNLNHDAMYWYRQDPGQGLRLIYYSQIVNDFQKGDIAEGYSVSREKKESFPLTVTSAQKNPTAFYLCASRQGWQPQHFGDGTRLSIL.

The genes are TRBV30 and TRBJ1-1; D might be TRBD1 (5 bases). CDR1 is GTSNPN and CDR2 is SVGIG in the germline V gene (reference sequence). The CDR3 extends over 12 amino acids. With 2 bases removed from V and 4 bases from J, the gap between germline ends came to 8 bases. Here the CDR3 reads CAWSLGLTEAFF. In DNA form, the CDR3 reads TGTGCCTGGAGTCTGGGGCTCACTGAAGCTTTCTTT. Filled out from reference TRBV30 and TRBJ1-1, the complete variable domain reads SQTIHQWPATLVQPVGSPLSLECTVEGTSNPNLYWYRQAAGRGLQLLFYSVGIGQISSEVPQNLSASRPQDRQFILSSKKLLLSDSGFYLCAWSLGLTEAFFGQGTRLTVV.

The chain is built from TRBV25-1 and TRBJ2-1; tentative D call: TRBD1 (5 bases). The CDR3 extends over 15 amino acids. Germline V gene data show CDR1 as MGHDK and CDR2 as SYGVNS. Trimming removed 3 bases from V and 3 bases from J, with 12 bases in between. CDR3 bases: TGTGCCAGCAGTGATGGGCAGGGTAACTACAATGAGCAGTTCTTC. Encoded protein: CASSDGQGNYNEQFF. The full variable domain, rest sourced from reference TRBV25-1 and TRBJ2-1, is EADIYQTPRYLVIGTGKKITLECSQTMGHDKMYWYQQDPGMELHLIHYSYGVNSTEKGDLSSESTVSRIRTEHFPLTLESARPSHTSQYLCASSDGQGNYNEQFFGPGTRLTVL.

The chain recombines TRBV19 with TRBJ1-3; maybe TRBD1 (6 bases). The germline V gene encodes CDR1 LNHDA and CDR2 SQIVND (reference sequence). The CDR3 extends over 14 amino acids. V dropped 4 bases and J dropped 1 base, with 8 bases sitting between them. CDR3 nucleotide sequence: TGTGCCAGTAGTACGGGGGCATCTGGAAACACCATATATTTT. Residues: CASSTGASGNTIYF. Combining the CDR3 with reference TRBV19 and TRBJ1-3 gives the whole variable domain DGGITQSPKYLFRKEGQNVTLSCEQNLNHDAMYWYRQDPGQGLRLIYYSQIVNDFQKGDIAEGYSVSREKKESFPLTVTSAQKNPTAFYLCASSTGASGNTIYFGEGSWLTVV.

The CDR3 DNA reads TGCAGTGCTAAGCTCTCAGATACGCAGTATTTT. Residues: CSAKLSDTQYF. V and J are TRBV20-1 and TRBJ2-3; D is undetermined. Germline CDR1 reads DFQATT; CDR2 reads SNEGSKA (reference sequence). The V gene lost 4 bases and the J gene lost 4 bases, with 6 bases spanning the gap. The CDR3 covers 11 residues.

This clone was counted between two and nine times. The chain couples TRBV12-5 to TRBJ2-1; D gene unclear. The CDR3 contains 12 residues. The V gene's germline CDR1 is LGHNT and CDR2 FRNRAP. The V and J ends lost 1 base and 5 bases respectively, with 3 bases between them. CDR3 amino acids: CASGLGNNEQFF. CDR3 nucleotide sequence: TGTGCTAGTGGTTTGGGAAACAATGAGCAGTTCTTC.

The chain couples TRBV5-1 to TRBJ2-2; tentative D call: TRBD1 (6 bases). Germline V gives CDR1 SGHRS, CDR2 YFSETQ. V was cut by 2 bases and J by 2 bases, with 10 bases left in between. The CDR3 sequence is 15 residues long. This chain's CDR3 is CASSLGQPNTGELFF. As DNA, the CDR3 is TGCGCCAGCAGCTTAGGACAGCCCAACACCGGGGAGCTGTTTTTT.

CDR3 protein: CASSPNGGETQYF. The CDR3 nucleotides are TGTGCCAGCAGCCCAAATGGAGGGGAGACCCAGTACTTC. The chain has TRBV7-2 and TRBJ2-5, with a possible D match to TRBD2 (6 bases). This CDR3 is 13 amino acids long. Per the germline V gene, CDR1 is SGHTA and CDR2 is FQGNSA. Deletions cut 5 bases from V and 5 bases from J, with 12 bases between. Full variable domain (missing parts from reference TRBV7-2 and TRBJ2-5): GAGVSQSPSNKVTEKGKDVELRCDPISGHTALYWYRQSLGQGLEFLIYFQGNSAPDKSGLPSDRFSAERTGGSVSTLTIQRTQQEDSAVYLCASSPNGGETQYFGPGTRLLVL.

The V call is TRBV28, the J call TRBJ2-2, with 10 bases identical to TRBD2. With 6 bases clipped from V and 5 bases from J, the junction kept 6 bases outside the gene matches. The CDR3 runs 15 residues. The germline gives CDR1 MDHEN, CDR2 SYDVKM. CDR3 sequence: CASSRRTSGTGELFF. DNA of the CDR3: TGTGCCAGCAGCCGCCGGACTAGCGGAACCGGGGAGCTGTTTTTT. Supplemented by reference TRBV28 and TRBJ2-2, the full variable domain reads DVKVTQSSRYLVKRTGEKVFLECVQDMDHENMFWYRQDPGLGLRLIYFSYDVKMKEKGDIPEGYSVSREKKERFSLILESASTNQTSMYLCASSRRTSGTGELFFGEGSRLTVL.

The chain carries TRBV10-3 and TRBJ2-3; perhaps TRBD2 as D (5 bases). The CDR3 spans 14 residues. V lost 7 bases and J 6 bases, leaving 17 bases between the germline ends. The V gene's germline CDR1 is ENHRY and CDR2 SYGVKD. CDR3 nucleotide sequence: TGTGCCATCACTAAGGACTTGCCGGGGGATACGCAGTATTTT. Translating gives CAITKDLPGDTQYF.